One T cell receptor beta chain is described in this entry. The CDR3 covers 17 residues. V gave up 1 base and J gave up 2 bases; unmatched junction bases: 8. The germline V gene has CDR1 MNHNS and CDR2 SASEGT. The data were obtained in a study of blood T cell repertoires in COVID-19. Original processing methods: Reference gene primers were amplified, and this amplification served to estimate nucleated cell counts. Assay: immunoSEQ multiplex PCR; the TCRdb copy retains only in-frame clones and omits some. V and J calls and clone size are as listed in that table; D and trimming were resolved from the DNA. The sample carries roughly 170,000 clones, 60% to 80% recorded once.

Input material: peripheral blood. This TCR came from a woman in her sixties or seventies with acute or convalescent COVID-19. The genes are TRBV6-1 and TRBJ2-3, with 8 bases that match TRBD1. CDR3 DNA: TGTGCCAGCAGTGAAGACAGGGGGGTGGGTCTCACAGATACGCAGTATTTT. This translates into CASSEDRGVGLTDTQYF.